Listed below are T cell receptor beta chains from one sample, sequenced in a study of T cells in Graves' hyperthyroidism and ophthalmopathy. TCRdb processed the multiplex PCR reads anew with MiXCR; each CDR3 protein has one entry. The table includes around 290,000 distinct CDR3 sequences, approximately 12% detected once. Material for sequencing was blood. Receptor source: a woman aged 25-40 years with Graves' hyperthyroidism that later progressed to Graves' ophthalmopathy. CDR3s include the opening cysteine and the closing phenylalanine or tryptophan. A D gene is named only where the DNA matches it firmly. The size of a clone is reported for some rows only, either as once, few or many, or as a class for expanded clones.

J gene: TRBJ2-7
clone size: many
D gene: .
V gene: TRBV4-1
CDR3 protein: CASSQGSAPGYEQYF
CDR3 DNA: TGCGCCAGCAGCCAAGGTAGCGCCCCCGGATACGAGCAGTACTTC

J gene: TRBJ1-1
clone size: many
D gene: .
V gene: TRBV24-1
CDR3 protein: CATSDSQGTEAFF
CDR3 DNA: TGTGCCACCAGTGATTCACAGGGCACTGAAGCTTTCTTT

J gene: TRBJ1-1
clone size: many
D gene: TRBD1
V gene: TRBV20-1
CDR3 protein: CSAPQGSEAFF
CDR3 DNA: TGCAGTGCTCCACAGGGGAGTGAAGCTTTCTTT

J gene: TRBJ1-4
clone size: .
D gene: TRBD1
V gene: TRBV7-9
CDR3 protein: CASSLAGQGAEKLFF
CDR3 DNA: TGTGCCAGCAGCTTAGCGGGACAGGGGGCCGAAAAACTGTTTTTT

J gene: TRBJ2-5
clone size: .
D gene: TRBD1
V gene: TRBV5-1
CDR3 protein: CASSSQGQAETQYF
CDR3 DNA: TGCGCCAGCAGCTCCCAGGGACAGGCGGAGACCCAGTACTTC

J gene: TRBJ2-7
clone size: .
D gene: .
V gene: TRBV6-2/TRBV6-3
CDR3 protein: CASSYGQSRQLTYEQYF
CDR3 DNA: TGTGCCAGCAGTTACGGGCAGAGTAGGCAATTAACCTACGAGCAGTACTTC

J gene: TRBJ1-5
clone size: many
D gene: .
V gene: TRBV18
CDR3 protein: CASSQGWGQPQHF
CDR3 DNA: TGTGCCAGCTCACAGGGGTGGGGTCAGCCCCAGCATTTT

J gene: TRBJ1-1
clone size: many
D gene: .
V gene: TRBV4-1
CDR3 protein: CASSQENGGTEAFF
CDR3 DNA: TGCGCCAGCAGCCAAGAGAACGGTGGGACTGAAGCTTTCTTT

J gene: TRBJ2-3
clone size: many
D gene: .
V gene: TRBV12-3/TRBV12-4
CDR3 protein: CASSLAGPDTDTQYF
CDR3 DNA: TGTGCCAGCAGTTTAGCGGGTCCGGACACAGATACGCAGTATTTT

J gene: TRBJ2-1
clone size: many
D gene: TRBD2
V gene: TRBV15
CDR3 protein: CATSRDPSTSGKVYNEQFF
CDR3 DNA: TGTGCCACCAGCAGAGATCCCTCGACTAGCGGGAAAGTGTACAATGAGCAGTTCTTC

J gene: TRBJ2-6
clone size: many
D gene: .
V gene: TRBV11-3
CDR3 protein: CASSPSFGSGANVLTF
CDR3 DNA: TGTGCCAGCAGCCCGTCGTTCGGCTCTGGGGCCAACGTCCTGACTTTC

J gene: TRBJ1-1
clone size: few
D gene: .
V gene: TRBV30
CDR3 protein: CAWSSHGIMNTEAFF
CDR3 DNA: TGTGCCTGGAGCTCCCACGGGATCATGAACACTGAAGCTTTCTTT

J gene: TRBJ2-1
clone size: many
D gene: TRBD1
V gene: TRBV12-3/TRBV12-4
CDR3 protein: CASSWDRLSGQFF
CDR3 DNA: TGTGCCAGCAGTTGGGACAGGCTAAGCGGGCAGTTCTTC

J gene: TRBJ2-7
clone size: many
D gene: .
V gene: TRBV7-8
CDR3 protein: CASSLSPEREQYF
CDR3 DNA: TGTGCCAGCAGCCTAAGTCCCGAACGCGAGCAGTACTTC

J gene: TRBJ2-1
clone size: .
D gene: .
V gene: TRBV6-4
CDR3 protein: CASSVEGSYNEQFF
CDR3 DNA: TGTGCCAGCAGTGTTGAGGGCTCCTACAATGAGCAGTTCTTC

J gene: TRBJ2-2
clone size: many
D gene: .
V gene: TRBV30
CDR3 protein: CAWSVSNGGELFF
CDR3 DNA: TGTGCCTGGAGTGTTTCCAACGGCGGGGAGCTGTTTTTT

J gene: TRBJ1-2
clone size: many
D gene: .
V gene: TRBV24-1
CDR3 protein: CATSKGRGYGYTF
CDR3 DNA: TGTGCCACCAGTAAGGGACGAGGCTATGGCTACACCTTC

J gene: TRBJ1-1
clone size: many
D gene: TRBD1
V gene: TRBV12-3/TRBV12-4
CDR3 protein: CASSFGDRGTEAFF
CDR3 DNA: TGTGCCAGCAGTTTTGGGGACAGGGGCACTGAAGCTTTCTTT

J gene: TRBJ2-1
clone size: many
D gene: TRBD2
V gene: TRBV6-1
CDR3 protein: CASSEAEGGPSNEQFF
CDR3 DNA: TGTGCCAGCAGTGAAGCGGAGGGAGGGCCTTCCAATGAGCAGTTCTTC

J gene: TRBJ2-1
clone size: many
D gene: .
V gene: TRBV19
CDR3 protein: CASSILGGSSYNEQFF
CDR3 DNA: TGTGCCAGTAGTATACTAGGCGGCAGCTCCTACAATGAGCAGTTCTTC

J gene: TRBJ2-1
clone size: few
D gene: .
V gene: TRBV24-1
CDR3 protein: CATSDLRHTPYNEQFF
CDR3 DNA: TGTGCCACCAGTGATTTGAGACATACACCATACAATGAGCAGTTCTTC

J gene: TRBJ2-1
clone size: many
D gene: TRBD2
V gene: TRBV28
CDR3 protein: CATLSGYNEQFF
CDR3 DNA: TGTGCCACCCTTAGCGGGTACAATGAGCAGTTCTTC

J gene: TRBJ2-3
clone size: many
D gene: TRBD2
V gene: TRBV2
CDR3 protein: CAVQRESTDTQYF
CDR3 DNA: TGTGCAGTCCAGCGGGAGAGCACAGATACGCAGTATTTT

J gene: TRBJ2-7
clone size: many
D gene: .
V gene: TRBV7-9
CDR3 protein: CASSPRRLASPSSYEQYF
CDR3 DNA: TGTGCCAGCAGCCCCCGAAGGCTTGCTTCCCCGAGCTCCTACGAGCAGTACTTC

J gene: TRBJ2-1
clone size: many
D gene: .
V gene: TRBV7-2
CDR3 protein: CASSLEAGPYNEQFF
CDR3 DNA: TGTGCCAGCAGCTTGGAAGCGGGCCCCTACAATGAGCAGTTCTTC

J gene: TRBJ2-7
clone size: .
D gene: .
V gene: TRBV19
CDR3 protein: CASSIPGYEQYF
CDR3 DNA: TGTGCCAGTAGTATCCCGGGCTACGAGCAGTACTTC

J gene: TRBJ2-1
clone size: many
D gene: .
V gene: TRBV30
CDR3 protein: CALGWESYNEQFF
CDR3 DNA: TGTGCCTTGGGTTGGGAGTCCTACAATGAGCAGTTCTTC

J gene: TRBJ2-2
clone size: many
D gene: TRBD2
V gene: TRBV7-9
CDR3 protein: CASSPNRKREELFF
CDR3 DNA: TGTGCCAGCAGCCCTAACCGAAAGCGGGAGGAGCTGTTTTTT

J gene: TRBJ1-2
clone size: many
D gene: .
V gene: TRBV18
CDR3 protein: CASSPSGTADIYGYTF
CDR3 DNA: TGTGCCAGCTCACCATCTGGGACTGCCGATATCTATGGCTACACCTTC

J gene: TRBJ1-1
clone size: many
D gene: .
V gene: TRBV27
CDR3 protein: CASSFYSTTEAFF
CDR3 DNA: TGTGCCAGCAGTTTTTACAGCACCACTGAAGCTTTCTTT

J gene: TRBJ1-5
clone size: many
D gene: .
V gene: TRBV20-1
CDR3 protein: CSASAIGPGDQPQHF
CDR3 DNA: TGCAGTGCTTCCGCCATCGGCCCCGGGGATCAGCCCCAGCATTTT

J gene: TRBJ2-3
clone size: many
D gene: .
V gene: TRBV7-2
CDR3 protein: CASSLAVANTDTQYF
CDR3 DNA: TGTGCCAGCAGCTTAGCGGTAGCGAACACAGATACGCAGTATTTT

J gene: TRBJ1-2
clone size: .
D gene: .
V gene: TRBV19
CDR3 protein: CASSTLTGFGYTF
CDR3 DNA: TGTGCCAGTAGTACCTTGACAGGTTTTGGCTACACCTTC

J gene: TRBJ2-7
clone size: many
D gene: TRBD2
V gene: TRBV10-3
CDR3 protein: CAINPGLQGPGSYEQYF
CDR3 DNA: TGTGCCATCAATCCGGGACTACAAGGGCCGGGGAGCTACGAGCAGTACTTC

J gene: TRBJ2-7
clone size: many
D gene: TRBD2
V gene: TRBV27
CDR3 protein: CASSSGLASSEQYF
CDR3 DNA: TGTGCCAGCAGTTCGGGACTAGCTTCGAGTGAGCAGTACTTC

J gene: TRBJ1-5
clone size: many
D gene: .
V gene: TRBV3-1
CDR3 protein: CASSQEGREPQHF
CDR3 DNA: TGTGCCAGCAGCCAAGAAGGAAGGGAGCCCCAGCATTTT

J gene: TRBJ1-6
clone size: .
D gene: .
V gene: TRBV12-3/TRBV12-4
CDR3 protein: CASSRGSSGVSPLHF
CDR3 DNA: TGTGCCAGCAGTCGGGGCTCCTCAGGGGTTTCACCCCTCCACTTT

J gene: TRBJ1-2
clone size: few
D gene: TRBD1
V gene: TRBV18
CDR3 protein: CASSPDRASHGYTF
CDR3 DNA: TGTGCCAGCTCCCCAGACAGGGCTTCACATGGCTACACCTTC

J gene: TRBJ2-2
clone size: many
D gene: TRBD1
V gene: TRBV24-1
CDR3 protein: CATSDPGQAFTGELFF
CDR3 DNA: TGTGCCACCAGTGACCCTGGACAGGCGTTCACCGGGGAGCTGTTTTTT

J gene: TRBJ1-1
clone size: many
D gene: .
V gene: TRBV29-1
CDR3 protein: CSVEGGYTEAFF
CDR3 DNA: TGCAGCGTTGAGGGGGGGTACACTGAAGCTTTCTTT

J gene: TRBJ1-3
clone size: many
D gene: .
V gene: TRBV6-1
CDR3 protein: CASSEERARNTIYF
CDR3 DNA: TGTGCCAGCAGTGAAGAGAGGGCAAGAAACACCATATATTTT

J gene: TRBJ2-2
clone size: few
D gene: TRBD2
V gene: TRBV7-9
CDR3 protein: CASSPWAGDVNTGELFF
CDR3 DNA: TGTGCCAGCAGCCCCTGGGCGGGGGATGTGAACACCGGGGAGCTGTTTTTT

J gene: TRBJ1-1
clone size: .
D gene: TRBD1
V gene: TRBV19
CDR3 protein: CASSSGQGRTFF
CDR3 DNA: TGTGCCAGTAGTTCCGGACAGGGGAGAACTTTCTTT

J gene: TRBJ2-2
clone size: many
D gene: TRBD2
V gene: TRBV20-1
CDR3 protein: CSASTSGSLNTGELFF
CDR3 DNA: TGCAGTGCTAGCACCAGCGGGAGCCTGAACACCGGGGAGCTGTTTTTT

J gene: TRBJ2-7
clone size: many
D gene: TRBD2
V gene: TRBV2
CDR3 protein: CASSELAGVRMIDYEQYF
CDR3 DNA: TGTGCCAGCAGTGAACTAGCGGGAGTACGGATGATAGACTACGAGCAGTACTTC

J gene: TRBJ2-5
clone size: many
D gene: TRBD2
V gene: TRBV7-9
CDR3 protein: CASSSGLAQTQYF
CDR3 DNA: TGTGCCAGCAGCTCCGGACTAGCGCAGACCCAGTACTTC

J gene: TRBJ2-2
clone size: few
D gene: .
V gene: TRBV7-6
CDR3 protein: CAMEDSGELFF
CDR3 DNA: TGTGCCATGGAAGACTCCGGGGAGCTGTTTTTT